This section outlines one TCR beta chain sequence together with its context. Trimming cost V 8 bases and J 0 bases; bases outside gene matches: 4. The CDR3 is made up of 14 amino acids. The germline CDR1 and CDR2 sequences are PRHDT and FYEKMQ (reference sequence). The source of the sample is a study of T cell changes during pregnancy in multiple sclerosis. Profiling relied on immunoSEQ multiplex PCR, and the TCRdb table lists in-frame clones only, not all of them. The sample has about 34,000 clones; approximately 90% are singletons. The source is a female donor with multiple sclerosis, enrolled in a pregnancy study. Here the sequenced sample was CD8+ T cells from peripheral blood mononuclear cells, taken in the third trimester of pregnancy. The genes are TRBV13 and TRBJ1-3, with 7 positions matching TRBD1. The CDR3 here is CASGTGDSGNTIYF. In DNA form, the CDR3 reads TGTGCCAGCGGCACAGGGGACTCTGGAAACACCATATATTTT.